This T cell receptor (beta chain) was sequenced in a study of early T cells in non-severe SARS-CoV-2 infection. In the study overall: The chains were unpaired, and the sequenced material was bulk RNA from unsorted whole blood.

General study results and limits: Clonotype matching in VDJdb favored anti-spike CD8 responses and did not capture private and CD4 specificities.

Each single cDNA molecule received a unique molecular identifier. MiXCR, applied by TCRdb to the 5' RACE reads, yields one record per CDR3 protein. Among about 110,000 distinct CDR3 sequences listed, approximately 12% were seen once. Germline V CDR1 and CDR2: MNHEY, SVGEGT. The V gene end was trimmed by 5 bases and the J gene end by 1 base; junction bases not matched to a gene: 5. The CDR3 totals 16 residues. There are a few counts of this clonotype. The antigen is undetermined. What was sequenced was whole blood. The receptor's source is an adult who was a healthcare worker with PCR-confirmed SARS-CoV-2 infection or an uninfected control (not recorded which). The chain links TRBV6-2 or TRBV6-3 to TRBJ2-5; 12 bases match TRBD2. The CDR3 region is CASSRLAGAFQETQYF. In nucleotides, the CDR3 is TGTGCCAGCAGTCGACTAGCGGGAGCCTTCCAAGAGACCCAGTACTTC.